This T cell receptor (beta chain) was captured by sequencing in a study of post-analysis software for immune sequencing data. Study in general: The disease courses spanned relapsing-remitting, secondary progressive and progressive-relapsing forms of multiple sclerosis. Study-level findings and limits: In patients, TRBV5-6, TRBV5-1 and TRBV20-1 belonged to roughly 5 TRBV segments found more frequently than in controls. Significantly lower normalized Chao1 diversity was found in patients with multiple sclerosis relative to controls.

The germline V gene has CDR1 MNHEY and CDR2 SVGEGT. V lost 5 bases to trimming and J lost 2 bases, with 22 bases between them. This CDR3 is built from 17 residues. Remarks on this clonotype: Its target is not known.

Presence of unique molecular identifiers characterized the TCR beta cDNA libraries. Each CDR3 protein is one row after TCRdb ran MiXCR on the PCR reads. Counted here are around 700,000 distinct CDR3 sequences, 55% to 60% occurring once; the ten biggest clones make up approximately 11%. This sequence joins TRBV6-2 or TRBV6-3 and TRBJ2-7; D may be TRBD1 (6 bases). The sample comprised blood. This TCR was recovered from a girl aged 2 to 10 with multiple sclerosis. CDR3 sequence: CASSRRQVLPLTYEQYF. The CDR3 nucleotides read TGTGCCAGCAGTCGTCGACAGGTCCTCCCCCTTACCTACGAGCAGTACTTC.